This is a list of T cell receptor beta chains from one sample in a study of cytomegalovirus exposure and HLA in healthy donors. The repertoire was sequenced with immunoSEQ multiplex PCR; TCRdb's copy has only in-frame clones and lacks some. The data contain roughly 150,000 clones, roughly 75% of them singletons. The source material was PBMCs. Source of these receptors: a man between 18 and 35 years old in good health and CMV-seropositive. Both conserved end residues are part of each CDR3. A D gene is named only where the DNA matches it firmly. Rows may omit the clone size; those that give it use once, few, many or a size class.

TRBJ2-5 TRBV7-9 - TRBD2 TGTGCCAGCAGGCCGCGGGGGGGAGAGACCCAGTACTTC CASRPRGGETQYF
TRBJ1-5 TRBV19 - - TGTGCCAGTAGTACCGTAAAAGGGGGTGTCCCCCAGCATTTT CASSTVKGGVPQHF
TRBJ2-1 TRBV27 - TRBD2 TGTGCCAGCAGTTTCCCCTTGACTAGCATGCTTGGGTATGAGCAGTTCTTC CASSFPLTSMLGYEQFF
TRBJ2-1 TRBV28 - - TGTGCCAGCAGTGAGGGGCGGGGTGAGCAGTTCTTC CASSEGRGEQFF
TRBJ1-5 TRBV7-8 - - TGTCCCAGCAGCTCAAGGGGGACCTACAATCAGCCCCAGCATTTT CPSSSRGTYNQPQHF
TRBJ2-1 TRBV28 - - TGTGCCAGCACCCCGACAGGGAGGACCTACAATGAGCAGTTCTTC CASTPTGRTYNEQFF
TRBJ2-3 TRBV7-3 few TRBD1 TGTGCCAGCAGCTCCAGGGGGCGCGGATATTACACAGATACGCAGTATTTT CASSSRGRGYYTDTQYF
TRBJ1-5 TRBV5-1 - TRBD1 TGCGCCAGCAGGCCCGGGACAGGGCCCCCCAATCAGCCCCAGCATTTT CASRPGTGPPNQPQHF
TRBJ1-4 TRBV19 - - TGTGCCAGTACTTCCGGGTCGCATGAAAAACTGTTTTTT CASTSGSHEKLFF
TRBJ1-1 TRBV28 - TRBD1 TGTGCCAGCAGTTCACAGGGGGCCGAAGGCACTGAAGCTTTCTTT CASSSQGAEGTEAFF
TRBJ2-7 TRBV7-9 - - TGTGCCAGCAGCTTTGGGGCGCCAGTTTCCTACGAGCAGTACTTC CASSFGAPVSYEQYF
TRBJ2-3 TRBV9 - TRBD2 TGTGCCAGCAGCGTTACAGGACTAGCGGGAGCCTCCCATGCAGATACGCAGTATTTT CASSVTGLAGASHADTQYF
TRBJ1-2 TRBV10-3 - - TGTGCCATCAGTGATCGGACAGCGTCTGACAATGGCTACACCTTC CAISDRTASDNGYTF
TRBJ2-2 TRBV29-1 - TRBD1 TGCAGCGTTGCCCCTCTGACAGGGTCGAACACCGGGGAGCTGTTTTTT CSVAPLTGSNTGELFF
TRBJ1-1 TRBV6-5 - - TGTGCCAGCAGTGATTGGGGGGTAGGGACTGAAGCTTTCTTT CASSDWGVGTEAFF
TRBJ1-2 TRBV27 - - TGTGCCAGCAGTTTGCCCGGGAACTATGGCTACACCTTC CASSLPGNYGYTF
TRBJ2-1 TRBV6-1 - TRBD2 TGTGCCAGCAGTGCCCCGCTAGCGGGAAGTGGTGAGCAGTTCTTC CASSAPLAGSGEQFF
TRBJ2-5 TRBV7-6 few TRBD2 TGTGCCAGCAGCTTATCCTTTGGGAGGGTTCCAAGTCCCCAGTACTTC CASSLSFGRVPSPQYF
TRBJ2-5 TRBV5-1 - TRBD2 TGCGCCAGCACTGACGGCCGGGGACTAGCGGGAGGAGGGACCCAGTACTTC CASTDGRGLAGGGTQYF
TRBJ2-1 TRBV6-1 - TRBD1 TGTGCCAGCTACCGGACAGGGGCGTACAATGAGCAGTTCTTC CASYRTGAYNEQFF
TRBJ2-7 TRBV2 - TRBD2 TGTGCCAGCTCGGGGACTAGCGGGAGCTCCTACGAGCAGTACTTC CASSGTSGSSYEQYF
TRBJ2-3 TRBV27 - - TGTGCCAGCAGTTTATCGGTCTCCCTAGCGTTTAGCACAGATACGCAGTATTTT CASSLSVSLAFSTDTQYF
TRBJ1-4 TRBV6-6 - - TGTGCCAGCAGTTCCCGGACGGAGGCAACTAATGAAAAACTGTTTTTT CASSSRTEATNEKLFF
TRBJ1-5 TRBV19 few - TGTGCCAGTAGTTTGGGACAAGTGACTAATCAGCCCCAGCATTTT CASSLGQVTNQPQHF
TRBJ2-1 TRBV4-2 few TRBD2 TGTGCCAGCAGCCCCCGCCGGGCTAGCGGTTACAATGAGCAGTTCTTC CASSPRRASGYNEQFF
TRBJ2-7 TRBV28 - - TGTGCCAGCACGGGAACAGACCTCTACGAGCAGTACTTC CASTGTDLYEQYF
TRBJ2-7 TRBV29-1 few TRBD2 TGCAGCGTTGACCATAGGTCCTTAGCGGGAGGGAACTACGAGCAGTACTTC CSVDHRSLAGGNYEQYF
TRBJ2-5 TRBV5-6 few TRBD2 TGTGCCAGCAGCCCGATCGCGGGAGGGCCCGGAAAGCAGTACTTC CASSPIAGGPGKQYF
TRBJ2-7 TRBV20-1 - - TGCAGTGCTAGAGATAACGAGCAGTACTTC CSARDNEQYF
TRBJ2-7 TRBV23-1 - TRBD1 TGCGCCAGCAGTCAATCGTACCGGGACAGGGGAGGCGAGCAGTACTTC CASSQSYRDRGGEQYF
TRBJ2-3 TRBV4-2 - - TGTGCCAGCAGCCAAGATCGACAACTCTTCACAGATACGCAGTATTTT CASSQDRQLFTDTQYF
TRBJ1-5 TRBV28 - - TGTGCCAGCAGTTTACTCATCAGGGCGAATCAGCCCCAGCATTTT CASSLLIRANQPQHF
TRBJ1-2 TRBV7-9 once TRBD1 TGTGCCAGCAGCCCTCGGGAGGGGGCACCGGGGGATGGCTACACCTTC CASSPREGAPGDGYTF
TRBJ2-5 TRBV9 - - TGTGCCAGCAGCGTAGACCCTATAAGGGGCCAGTACTTC CASSVDPIRGQYF
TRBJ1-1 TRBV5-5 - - TGTGCCAGCAGCTGGCCCTGCCTCCGTTGTGAAGCTTTCTTT CASSWPCLRCEAFF
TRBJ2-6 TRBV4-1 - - TGCGCCAGCAGCCAAGCAGAGGGGGCTGGGGCCAACGTCCTGACTTTC CASSQAEGAGANVLTF
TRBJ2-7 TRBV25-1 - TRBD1 TGTGCCAGCAGTGAATCCTCCGGGACAGGTTTCGAGCAGTACTTC CASSESSGTGFEQYF
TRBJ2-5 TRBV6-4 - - TGTGCCAGCAGTGCTGAAGCCCAAGAGACCCAGTACTTC CASSAEAQETQYF
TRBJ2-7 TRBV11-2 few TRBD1 TGTGCCAGCATCTTTGACAGGGGGGACGAGCAGTACTTC CASIFDRGDEQYF
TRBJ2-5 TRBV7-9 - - TGTGCCAGCAGCGAGGCGGGGTTGGAGACCCAGTACTTC CASSEAGLETQYF
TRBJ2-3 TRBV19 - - TGTGCCAGTAGTCCTCAGCGGCGGATCGGGGTGAAAGATACGCAGTATTTT CASSPQRRIGVKDTQYF
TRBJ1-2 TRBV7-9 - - TGTGCCAGCAGCTTAGCGAGTAGCTGCACCTTC CASSLASSCTF
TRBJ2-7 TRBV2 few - TGTGCCAGCTCCGCCCTAGCGAACTACGAGCAGTACTTC CASSALANYEQYF
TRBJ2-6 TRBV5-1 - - TGCGCCAGCGTACCGGGAATTTCTGGGGCCAACGTCCTGACTTTC CASVPGISGANVLTF
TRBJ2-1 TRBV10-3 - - TGTGCCATCAGTGGAGAGTCCTACAATGAGCAGTTCTTC CAISGESYNEQFF
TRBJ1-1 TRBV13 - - TGTGCCAGCAGCTTATTACGTGGCAACACTGAAGCTTTCTTT CASSLLRGNTEAFF
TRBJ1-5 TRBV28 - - TGTGCCAGCAGTCGACTAATTAGCAATCAGCCCCAGCATTTT CASSRLISNQPQHF